The source of this T cell receptor beta chain is a study of identifying expanded T cells in peripheral blood. The study's findings and limits: Across healthy donors, higher total template counts meant significantly greater roughly two-week count variance. Over around two and four weeks, about 15 and 18 clones changed, versus around 1.1 between replicates.

The CDR3 extends over 14 amino acids. V lost 6 bases and J lost 0, with 11 bases in between. Germline CDR1 reads SGHRS; CDR2 reads YFSETQ. Generated by immunoSEQ multiplex PCR, the TCRdb table keeps only in-frame clones and is missing some. The table includes 120,000 or so clones, 84% detected once. About this clone itself: Its antigen remains unidentified.

No infections or other immune events were documented during collection. The specimen was blood. This chain connects TRBV5-1 to TRBJ2-3; unclear D gene. This receptor was identified in a person between 18 and 75 years old in good health. CDR3 loop: CASKQQTSTDTQYF. In DNA form, the CDR3 reads TGCGCCAGCAAACAGCAGACTAGCACAGATACGCAGTATTTT.